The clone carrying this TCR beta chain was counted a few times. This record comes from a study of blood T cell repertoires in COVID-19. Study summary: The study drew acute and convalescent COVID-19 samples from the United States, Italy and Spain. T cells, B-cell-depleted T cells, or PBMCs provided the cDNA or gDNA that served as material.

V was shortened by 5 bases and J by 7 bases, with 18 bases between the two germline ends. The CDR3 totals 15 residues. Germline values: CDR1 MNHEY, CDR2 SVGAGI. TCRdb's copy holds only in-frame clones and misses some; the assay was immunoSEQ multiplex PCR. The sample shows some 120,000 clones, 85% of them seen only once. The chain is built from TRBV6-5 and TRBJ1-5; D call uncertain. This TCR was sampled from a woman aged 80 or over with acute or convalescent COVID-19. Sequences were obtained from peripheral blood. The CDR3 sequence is CASSLSSGVGQPQHF. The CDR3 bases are TGTGCCAGCAGTCTGTCGTCCGGGGTTGGGCAGCCCCAGCATTTT.